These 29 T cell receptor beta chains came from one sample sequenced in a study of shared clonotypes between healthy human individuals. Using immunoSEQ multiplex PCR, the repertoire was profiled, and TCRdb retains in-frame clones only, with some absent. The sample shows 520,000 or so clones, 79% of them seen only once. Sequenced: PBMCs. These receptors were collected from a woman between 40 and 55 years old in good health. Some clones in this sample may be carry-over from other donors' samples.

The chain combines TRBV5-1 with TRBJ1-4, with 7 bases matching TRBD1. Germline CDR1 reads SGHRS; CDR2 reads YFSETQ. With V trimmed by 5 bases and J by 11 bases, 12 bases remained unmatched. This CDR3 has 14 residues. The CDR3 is CASSEGGPVEKLFF. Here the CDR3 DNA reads TGCGCCAGCAGTGAAGGGGGCCCGGTGGAGAAACTGTTTTTT.

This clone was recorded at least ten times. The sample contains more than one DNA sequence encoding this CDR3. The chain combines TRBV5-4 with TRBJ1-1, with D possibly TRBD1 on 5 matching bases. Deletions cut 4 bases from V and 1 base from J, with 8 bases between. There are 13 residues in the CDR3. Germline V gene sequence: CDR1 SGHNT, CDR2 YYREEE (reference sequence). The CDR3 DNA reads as TGTGCCAGCAGCCCAGGACAGAACACTGAAGCTTTCTTT. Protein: CASSPGQNTEAFF. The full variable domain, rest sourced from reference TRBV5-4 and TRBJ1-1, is ETGVTQSPTHLIKTRGQQVTLRCSSQSGHNTVSWYQQALGQGPQFIFQYYREEENGRGNFPPRFSGLQFPNYSSELNVNALELDDSALYLCASSPGQNTEAFFGQGTRLTVV.

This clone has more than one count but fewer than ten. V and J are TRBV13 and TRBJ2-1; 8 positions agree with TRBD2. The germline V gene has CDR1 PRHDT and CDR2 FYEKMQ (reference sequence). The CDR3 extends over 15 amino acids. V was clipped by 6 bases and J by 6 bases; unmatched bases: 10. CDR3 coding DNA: TGTGCCAGCAGTTACAGGCGGGAGGTTCCCAATGAGCAGTTCTTC. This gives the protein CASSYRREVPNEQFF.

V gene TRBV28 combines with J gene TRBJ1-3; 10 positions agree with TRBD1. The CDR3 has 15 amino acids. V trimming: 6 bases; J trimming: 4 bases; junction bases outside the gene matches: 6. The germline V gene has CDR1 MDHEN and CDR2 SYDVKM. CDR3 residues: CASSLTGGKGNTIYF. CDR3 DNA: TGTGCCAGCAGCTTGACAGGGGGCAAAGGAAACACCATATATTTT.

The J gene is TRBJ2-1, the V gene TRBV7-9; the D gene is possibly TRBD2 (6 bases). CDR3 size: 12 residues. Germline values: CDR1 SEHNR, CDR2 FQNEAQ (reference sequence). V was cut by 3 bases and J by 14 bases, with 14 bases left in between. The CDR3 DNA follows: TGTGCCAGCAGCTTCGGGTCGGGAGAGGAGTTCTTC. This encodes CASSFGSGEEFF.

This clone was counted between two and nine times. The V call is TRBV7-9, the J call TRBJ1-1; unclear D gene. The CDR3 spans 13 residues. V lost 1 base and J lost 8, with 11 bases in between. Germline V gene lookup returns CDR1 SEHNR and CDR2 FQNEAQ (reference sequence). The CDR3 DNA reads TGTGCCAGCAGCTTAGGGGCAGAGCAAGAAGCTTTCTTT. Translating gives CASSLGAEQEAFF.

CDR3 DNA: TGTGCCAGCAGCAAGGGACTAGTTCATGAGCAGTTCTTC. It is translated as CASSKGLVHEQFF. This rearrangement joins TRBV11-2 to TRBJ2-1, with TRBD2 matching over 8 bases. The CDR3 runs to 13 residues. J lost 8 bases, V lost 5 bases, and 5 bases had no gene match. CDR1 and CDR2 (germline): SGHAT, FQNNGV.

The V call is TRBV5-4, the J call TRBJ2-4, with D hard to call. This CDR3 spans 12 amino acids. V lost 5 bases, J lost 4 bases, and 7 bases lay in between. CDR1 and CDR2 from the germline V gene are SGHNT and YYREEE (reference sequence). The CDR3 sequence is CASSWDKNIQYF. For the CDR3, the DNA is TGTGCCAGCAGTTGGGATAAAAACATTCAGTACTTC.

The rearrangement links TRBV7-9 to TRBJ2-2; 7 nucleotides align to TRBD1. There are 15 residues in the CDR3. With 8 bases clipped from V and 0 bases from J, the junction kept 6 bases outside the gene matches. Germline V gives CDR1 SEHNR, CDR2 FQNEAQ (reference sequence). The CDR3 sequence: CASRRQGANTGELFF. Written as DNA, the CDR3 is TGTGCCAGCCGCAGACAGGGAGCGAACACCGGGGAGCTGTTTTTT.

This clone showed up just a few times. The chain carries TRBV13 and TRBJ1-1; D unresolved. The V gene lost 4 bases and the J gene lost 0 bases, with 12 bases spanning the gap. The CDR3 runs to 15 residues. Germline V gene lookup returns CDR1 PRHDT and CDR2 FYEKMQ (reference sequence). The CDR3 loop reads CASSYNRIMNTEAFF. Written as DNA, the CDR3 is TGTGCCAGCAGCTACAACAGAATAATGAACACTGAAGCTTTCTTT.

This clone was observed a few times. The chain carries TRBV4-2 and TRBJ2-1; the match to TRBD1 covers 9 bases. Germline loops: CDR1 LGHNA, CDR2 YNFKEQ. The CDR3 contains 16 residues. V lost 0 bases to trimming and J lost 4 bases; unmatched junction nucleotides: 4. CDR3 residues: CASSQDWDRDYNEQFF. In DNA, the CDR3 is TGTGCCAGCAGCCAAGATTGGGACAGGGATTACAATGAGCAGTTCTTC.

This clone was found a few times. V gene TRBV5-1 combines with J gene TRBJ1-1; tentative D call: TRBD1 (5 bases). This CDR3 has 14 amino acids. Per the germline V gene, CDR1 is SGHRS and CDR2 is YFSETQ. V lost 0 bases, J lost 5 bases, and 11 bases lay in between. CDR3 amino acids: CASSLDQGWTEAFF. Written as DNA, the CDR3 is TGCGCCAGCAGCTTGGATCAGGGTTGGACTGAAGCTTTCTTT.

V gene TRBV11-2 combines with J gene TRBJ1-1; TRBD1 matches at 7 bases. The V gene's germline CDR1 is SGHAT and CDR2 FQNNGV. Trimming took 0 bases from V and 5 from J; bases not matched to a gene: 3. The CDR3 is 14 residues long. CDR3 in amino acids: CASSLERQGTEAFF. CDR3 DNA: TGTGCCAGCAGCTTAGAGAGACAGGGAACTGAAGCTTTCTTT.

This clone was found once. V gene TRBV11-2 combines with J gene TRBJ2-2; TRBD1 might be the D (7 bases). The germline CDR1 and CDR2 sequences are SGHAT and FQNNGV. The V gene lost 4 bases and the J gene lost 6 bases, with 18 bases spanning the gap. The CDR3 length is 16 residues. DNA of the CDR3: TGTGCCAGCAGCTCGCCCAGGGGGGCGATCGCCGGGGAGCTGTTTTTT. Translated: CASSSPRGAIAGELFF.

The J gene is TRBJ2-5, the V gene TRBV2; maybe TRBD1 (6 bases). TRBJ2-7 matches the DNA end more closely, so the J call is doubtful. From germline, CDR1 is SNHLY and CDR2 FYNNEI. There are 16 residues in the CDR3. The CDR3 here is CASISLQTGRGYEQYF. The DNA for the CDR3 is TGTGCCAGCATTTCCCTCCAGACCGGCAGGGGCTACGAGCAGTACTTC.

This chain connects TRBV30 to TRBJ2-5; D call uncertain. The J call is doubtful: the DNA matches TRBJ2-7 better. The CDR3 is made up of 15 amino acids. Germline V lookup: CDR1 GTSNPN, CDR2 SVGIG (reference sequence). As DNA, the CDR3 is TGTGCCTGGAGTTCACGAAGGGCCACTACCTACGAGCAGTACTTC. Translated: CAWSSRRATTYEQYF.

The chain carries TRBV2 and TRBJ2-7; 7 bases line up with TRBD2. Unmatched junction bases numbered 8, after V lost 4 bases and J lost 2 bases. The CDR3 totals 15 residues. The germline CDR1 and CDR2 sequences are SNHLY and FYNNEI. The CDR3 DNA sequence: TGTGCCAGCAGTGGGGGGGGACTATCAGCCTACGAGCAGTACTTC. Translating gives CASSGGGLSAYEQYF.

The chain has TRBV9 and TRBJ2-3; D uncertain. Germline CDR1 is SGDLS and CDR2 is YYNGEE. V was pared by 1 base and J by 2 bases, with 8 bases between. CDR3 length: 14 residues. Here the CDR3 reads CASSVLPITDTQYF. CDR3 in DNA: TGTGCCAGCAGCGTATTGCCGATCACAGATACGCAGTATTTT.

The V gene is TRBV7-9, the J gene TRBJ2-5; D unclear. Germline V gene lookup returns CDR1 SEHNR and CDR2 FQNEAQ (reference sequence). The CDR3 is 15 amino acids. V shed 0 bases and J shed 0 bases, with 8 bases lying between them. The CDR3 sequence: CASSLAPKYQETQYF. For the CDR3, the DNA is TGTGCCAGCAGCTTAGCGCCAAAGTACCAAGAGACCCAGTACTTC.

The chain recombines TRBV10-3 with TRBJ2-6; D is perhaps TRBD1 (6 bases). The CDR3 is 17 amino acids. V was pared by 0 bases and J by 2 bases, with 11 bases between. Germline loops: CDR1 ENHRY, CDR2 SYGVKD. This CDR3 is CAISESTGSTGANVLTF. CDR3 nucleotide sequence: TGTGCCATCAGTGAGTCTACAGGGTCGACTGGGGCCAACGTCCTGACTTTC.

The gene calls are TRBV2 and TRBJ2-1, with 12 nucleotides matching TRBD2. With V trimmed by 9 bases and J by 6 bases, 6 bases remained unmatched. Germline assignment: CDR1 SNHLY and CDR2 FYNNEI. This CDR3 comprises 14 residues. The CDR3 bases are TGTGCCAGTTCCATACTAGCGGGAGGCAATGAGCAGTTCTTC. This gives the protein CASSILAGGNEQFF.

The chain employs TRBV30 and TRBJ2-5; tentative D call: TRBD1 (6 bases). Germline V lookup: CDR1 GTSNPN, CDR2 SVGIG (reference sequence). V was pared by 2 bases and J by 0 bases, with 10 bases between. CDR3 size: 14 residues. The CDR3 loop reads CAWSSYRDQETQYF. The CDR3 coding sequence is TGTGCCTGGAGTAGTTACAGGGACCAAGAGACCCAGTACTTC.

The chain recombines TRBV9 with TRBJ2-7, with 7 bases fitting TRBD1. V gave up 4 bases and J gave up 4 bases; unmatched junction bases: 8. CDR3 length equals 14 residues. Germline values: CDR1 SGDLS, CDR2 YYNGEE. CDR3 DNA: TGTGCCAGCAGCCCTGGTCCAGGGGGTTACGAGCAGTACTTC. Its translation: CASSPGPGGYEQYF.

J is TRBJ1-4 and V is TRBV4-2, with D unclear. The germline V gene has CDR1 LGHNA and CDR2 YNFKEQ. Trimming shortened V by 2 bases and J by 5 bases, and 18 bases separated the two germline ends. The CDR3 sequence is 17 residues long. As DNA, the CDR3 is TGTGCCAGCAGCCAAACACCTAGGGCGGATCAAAATGAAAAACTGTTTTTT. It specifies CASSQTPRADQNEKLFF.

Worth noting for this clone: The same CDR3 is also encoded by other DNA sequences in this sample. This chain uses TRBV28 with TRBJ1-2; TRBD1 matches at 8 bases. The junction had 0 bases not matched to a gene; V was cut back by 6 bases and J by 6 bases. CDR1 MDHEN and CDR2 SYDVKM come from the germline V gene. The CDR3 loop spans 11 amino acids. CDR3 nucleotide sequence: TGTGCCAGCAGGGACAGGGATGGCTACACCTTC. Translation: CASRDRDGYTF.

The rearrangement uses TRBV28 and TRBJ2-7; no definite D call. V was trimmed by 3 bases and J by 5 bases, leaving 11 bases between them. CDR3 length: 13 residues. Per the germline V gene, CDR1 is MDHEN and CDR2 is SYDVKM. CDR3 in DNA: TGTGCCAGCAGTTTCTCCCCCCGGGACGAGCAGTACTTC. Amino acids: CASSFSPRDEQYF.

The CDR3 region is CASSSGQSNQPQHF. The CDR3 DNA is TGTGCCAGCAGTTCCGGACAGAGCAATCAGCCCCAGCATTTT. This chain uses TRBV6-6 with TRBJ1-5; a weak D match, TRBD1 (6 bases). Trimming removed 4 bases from V and 1 base from J, with 8 bases in between. The germline V gene has CDR1 MNHNY and CDR2 SVGAGI (reference sequence). The CDR3 runs 14 residues.

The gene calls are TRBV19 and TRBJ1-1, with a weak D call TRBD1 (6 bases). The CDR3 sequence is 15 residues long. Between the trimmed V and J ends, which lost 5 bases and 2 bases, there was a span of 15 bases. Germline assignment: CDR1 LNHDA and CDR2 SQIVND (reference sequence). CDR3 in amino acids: CASSVPGTQNTEAFF. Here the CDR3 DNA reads TGTGCCAGTAGTGTTCCCGGGACACAAAACACTGAAGCTTTCTTT.

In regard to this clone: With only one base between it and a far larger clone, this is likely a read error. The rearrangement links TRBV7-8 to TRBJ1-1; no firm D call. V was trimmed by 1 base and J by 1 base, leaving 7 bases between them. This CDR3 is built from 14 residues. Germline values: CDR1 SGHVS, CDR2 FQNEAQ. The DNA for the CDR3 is TGTGCCAGCAGCTTAGGGACGGCGAACACTGAAGCTTTCTTT. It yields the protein CASSLGTANTEAFF.